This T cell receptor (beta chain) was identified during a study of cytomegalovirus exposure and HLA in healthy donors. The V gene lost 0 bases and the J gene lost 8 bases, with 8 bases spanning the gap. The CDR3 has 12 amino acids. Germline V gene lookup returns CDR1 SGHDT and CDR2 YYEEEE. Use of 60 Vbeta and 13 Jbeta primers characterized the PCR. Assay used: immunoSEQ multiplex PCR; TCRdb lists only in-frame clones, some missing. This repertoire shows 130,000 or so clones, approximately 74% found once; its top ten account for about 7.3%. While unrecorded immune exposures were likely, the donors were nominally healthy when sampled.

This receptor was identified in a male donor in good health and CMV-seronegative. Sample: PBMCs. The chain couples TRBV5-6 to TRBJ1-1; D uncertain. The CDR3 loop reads CASSLAGREAFF. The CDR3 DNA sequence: TGTGCCAGCAGCTTGGCGGGGAGGGAAGCTTTCTTT.